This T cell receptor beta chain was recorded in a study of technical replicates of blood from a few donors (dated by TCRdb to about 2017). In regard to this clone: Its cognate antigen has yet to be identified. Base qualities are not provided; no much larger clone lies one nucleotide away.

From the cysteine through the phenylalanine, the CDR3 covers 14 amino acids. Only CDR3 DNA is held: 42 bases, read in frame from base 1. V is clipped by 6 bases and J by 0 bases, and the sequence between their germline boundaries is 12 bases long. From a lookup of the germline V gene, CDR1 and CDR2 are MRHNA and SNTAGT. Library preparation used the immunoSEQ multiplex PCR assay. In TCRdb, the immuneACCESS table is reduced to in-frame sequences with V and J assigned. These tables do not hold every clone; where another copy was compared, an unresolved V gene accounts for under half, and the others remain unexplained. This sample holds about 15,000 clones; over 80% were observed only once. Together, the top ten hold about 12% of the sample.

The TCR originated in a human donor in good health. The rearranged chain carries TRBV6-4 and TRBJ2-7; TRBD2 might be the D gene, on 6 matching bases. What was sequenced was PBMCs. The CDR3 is CASRTGLHSYEQYF. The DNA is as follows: TGTGCCAGCAGAACTGGACTACACTCCTACGAGCAGTACTTC.